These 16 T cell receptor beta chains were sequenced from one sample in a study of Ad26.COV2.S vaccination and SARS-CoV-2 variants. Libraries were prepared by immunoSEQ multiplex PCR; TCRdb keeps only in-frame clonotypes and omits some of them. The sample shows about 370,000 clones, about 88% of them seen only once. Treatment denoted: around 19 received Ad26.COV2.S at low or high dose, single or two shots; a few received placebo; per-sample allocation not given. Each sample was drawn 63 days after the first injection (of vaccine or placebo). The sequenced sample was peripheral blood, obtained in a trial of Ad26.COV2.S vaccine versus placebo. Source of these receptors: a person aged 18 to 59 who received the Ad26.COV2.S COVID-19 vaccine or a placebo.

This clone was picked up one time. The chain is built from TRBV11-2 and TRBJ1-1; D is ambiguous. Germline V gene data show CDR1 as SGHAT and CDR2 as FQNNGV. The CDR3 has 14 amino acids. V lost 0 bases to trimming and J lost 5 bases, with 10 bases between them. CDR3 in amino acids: CASSLEGFGTEAFF. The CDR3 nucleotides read TGTGCCAGCAGCTTAGAAGGTTTTGGAACTGAAGCTTTCTTT.

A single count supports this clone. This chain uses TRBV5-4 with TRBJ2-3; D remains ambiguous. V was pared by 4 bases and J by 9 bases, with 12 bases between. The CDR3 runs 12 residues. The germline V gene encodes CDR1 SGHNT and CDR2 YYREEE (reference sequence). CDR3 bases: TGTGCCAGCAGCATCGACCCCCTGACGCAGTATTTT. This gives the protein CASSIDPLTQYF.

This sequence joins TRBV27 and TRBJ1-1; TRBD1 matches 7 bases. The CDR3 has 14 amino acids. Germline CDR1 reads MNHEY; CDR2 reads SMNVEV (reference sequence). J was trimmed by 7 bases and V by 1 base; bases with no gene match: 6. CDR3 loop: CASSLLGTAYEAFF. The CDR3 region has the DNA TGTGCCAGCAGTTTATTAGGGACAGCTTATGAAGCTTTCTTT.

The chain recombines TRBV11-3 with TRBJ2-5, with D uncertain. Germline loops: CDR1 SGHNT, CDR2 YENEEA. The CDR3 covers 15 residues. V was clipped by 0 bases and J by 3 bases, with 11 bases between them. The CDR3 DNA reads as TGTGCCAGCAGCTTAGATAGTTCGCCGGAAGAGACCCAGTACTTC. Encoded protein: CASSLDSSPEETQYF.

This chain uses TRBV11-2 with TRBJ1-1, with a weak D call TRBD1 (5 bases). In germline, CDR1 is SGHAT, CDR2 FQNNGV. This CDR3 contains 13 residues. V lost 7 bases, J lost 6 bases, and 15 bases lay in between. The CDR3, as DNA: TGTGCCAGCACCCTGCCTGGGGCCGCTGAAGCTTTCTTT. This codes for CASTLPGAAEAFF.

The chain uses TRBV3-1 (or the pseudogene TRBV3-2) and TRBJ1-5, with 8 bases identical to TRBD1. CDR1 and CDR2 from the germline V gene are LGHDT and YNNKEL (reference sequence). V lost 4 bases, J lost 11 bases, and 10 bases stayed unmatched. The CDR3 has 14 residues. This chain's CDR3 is CASSRGQEDRTQHF. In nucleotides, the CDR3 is TGTGCCAGCAGCCGGGGACAGGAGGATCGGACCCAGCATTTT.

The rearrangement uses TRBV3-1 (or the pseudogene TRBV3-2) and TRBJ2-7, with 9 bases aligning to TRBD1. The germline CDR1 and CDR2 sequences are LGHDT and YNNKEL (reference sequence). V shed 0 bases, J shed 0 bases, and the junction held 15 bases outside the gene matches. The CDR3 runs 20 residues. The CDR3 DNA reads TGTGCCAGCAGCCAAGATTACAGGGACAGGGAAAGTGAAAACTCCTACGAGCAGTACTTC. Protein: CASSQDYRDRESENSYEQYF.

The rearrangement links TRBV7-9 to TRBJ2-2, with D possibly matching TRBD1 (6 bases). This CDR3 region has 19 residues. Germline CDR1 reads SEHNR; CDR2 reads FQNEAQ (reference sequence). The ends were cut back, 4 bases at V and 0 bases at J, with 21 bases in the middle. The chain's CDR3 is CASSYSLKPDRTNTGELFF. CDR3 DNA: TGTGCCAGCAGCTACAGCTTAAAACCGGACAGAACGAACACCGGGGAGCTGTTTTTT.

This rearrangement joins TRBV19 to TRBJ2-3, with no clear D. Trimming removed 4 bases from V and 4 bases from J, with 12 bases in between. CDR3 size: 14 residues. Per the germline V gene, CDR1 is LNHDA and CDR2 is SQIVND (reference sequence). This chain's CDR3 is CASSTRIGPDTQYF. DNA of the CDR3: TGTGCCAGTAGTACGCGGATCGGCCCAGATACGCAGTATTTT.

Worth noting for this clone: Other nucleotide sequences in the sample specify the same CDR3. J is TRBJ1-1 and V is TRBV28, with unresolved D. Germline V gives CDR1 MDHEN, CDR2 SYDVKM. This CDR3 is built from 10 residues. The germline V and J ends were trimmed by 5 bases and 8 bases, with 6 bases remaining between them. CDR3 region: CASSHTEAFF. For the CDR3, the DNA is TGTGCCAGCAGTCATACGGAAGCTTTCTTT.

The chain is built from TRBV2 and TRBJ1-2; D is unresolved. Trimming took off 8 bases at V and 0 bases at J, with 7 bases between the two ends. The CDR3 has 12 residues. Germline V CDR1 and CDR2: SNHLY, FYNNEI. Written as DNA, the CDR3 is TGTGCCAGCGGGAGATCTAACTATGGCTACACCTTC. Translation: CASGRSNYGYTF.

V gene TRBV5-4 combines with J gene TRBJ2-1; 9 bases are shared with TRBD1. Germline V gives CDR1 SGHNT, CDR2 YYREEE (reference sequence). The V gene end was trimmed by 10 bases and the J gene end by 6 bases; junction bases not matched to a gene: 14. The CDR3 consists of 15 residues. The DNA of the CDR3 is TGTGCCTACATTTCGAGGACAGGGGCCATCAATGAGCAGTTCTTC. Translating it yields CAYISRTGAINEQFF.

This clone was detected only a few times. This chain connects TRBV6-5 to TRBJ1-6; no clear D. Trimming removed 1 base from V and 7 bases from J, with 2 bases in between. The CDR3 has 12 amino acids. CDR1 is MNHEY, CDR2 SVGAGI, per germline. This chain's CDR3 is CASSYWNSPLHF. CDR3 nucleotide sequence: TGTGCCAGCAGTTACTGGAATTCACCCCTCCACTTT.

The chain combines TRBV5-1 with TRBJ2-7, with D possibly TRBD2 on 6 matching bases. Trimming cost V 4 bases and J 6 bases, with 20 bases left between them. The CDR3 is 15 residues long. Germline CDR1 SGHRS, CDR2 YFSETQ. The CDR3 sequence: CASSPSAGWTSEQYF. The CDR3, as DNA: TGCGCCAGCAGCCCGAGTGCGGGATGGACCTCCGAGCAGTACTTC. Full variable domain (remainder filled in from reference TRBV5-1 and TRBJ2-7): KAGVTQTPRYLIKTRGQQVTLSCSPISGHRSVSWYQQTPGQGLQFLFEYFSETQRNKGNFPGRFSGRQFSNSRSEMNVSTLELGDSALYLCASSPSAGWTSEQYFGPGTRLTVT.

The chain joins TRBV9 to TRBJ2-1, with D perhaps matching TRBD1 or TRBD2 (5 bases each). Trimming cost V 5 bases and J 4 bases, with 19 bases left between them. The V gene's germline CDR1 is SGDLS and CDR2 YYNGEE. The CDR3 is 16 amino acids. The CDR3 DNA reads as TGTGCCAGCAGTAAAACCGGGACGGCCCTATACAATGAGCAGTTCTTC. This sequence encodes CASSKTGTALYNEQFF. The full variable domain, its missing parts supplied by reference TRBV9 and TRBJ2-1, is DSGVTQTPKHLITATGQRVTLRCSPRSGDLSVYWYQQSLDQGLQFLIQYYNGEERAKGNILERFSAQQFPDLHSELNLSSLELGDSALYFCASSKTGTALYNEQFFGPGTRLTVL.

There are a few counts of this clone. DNA for the CDR3: TGTGCCAGCACCGATGCCAGAGGAGCCGGGGAGCTGTTTTTT. It translates to CASTDARGAGELFF. The V gene is TRBV6-6, the J gene TRBJ2-2; no definite D call. The V end was cut by 7 bases, the J end by 6 bases, with 15 bases between. Germline V gene lookup returns CDR1 MNHNY and CDR2 SVGAGI (reference sequence). This CDR3 is built from 14 residues.